These 3 T cell receptor beta chains came from one sample sequenced in a study of shared clonotypes between healthy human individuals. Profiling relied on immunoSEQ multiplex PCR, and the TCRdb table lists in-frame clones only, not all of them. There are about 1 million clones in the sample; around 76% occur only once, and about 1.4% lies in the top ten. Material for sequencing was memory CD4+ T cells sorted from blood. Subset noted: CD45RA-negative fraction. These receptors came from a man aged 18 to 30 in good health.

This clone was observed a single time. V usage is TRBV10-1 and J usage is TRBJ2-3, with D possibly matching TRBD2 (6 bases). Trimming pared 7 bases from V and 2 bases from J, leaving 13 bases between. Germline V gene data show CDR1 as WNHNN and CDR2 as SYGVQD (reference sequence). The CDR3 runs 14 residues. DNA for the CDR3: TGCGCCAGCATAGGGACTTTCCACACAGATACGCAGTATTTT. This translates into CASIGTFHTDTQYF.

The chain is built from TRBV19 and TRBJ1-6; D is perhaps TRBD1 (5 bases). The germline V gene has CDR1 LNHDA and CDR2 SQIVND (reference sequence). The CDR3 consists of 16 residues. Trimming shortened V by 3 bases and J by 7 bases, and 16 bases separated the two germline ends. Written as DNA, the CDR3 is TGTGCCAGTAGTATGGTGAGGGGTGGATCCAATTCACCCCTCCACTTT. Amino acids: CASSMVRGGSNSPLHF. Complete variable domain (other parts from reference TRBV19 and TRBJ1-6): DGGITQSPKYLFRKEGQNVTLSCEQNLNHDAMYWYRQDPGQGLRLIYYSQIVNDFQKGDIAEGYSVSREKKESFPLTVTSAQKNPTAFYLCASSMVRGGSNSPLHFGNGTRLTVT.

This clone was picked up one time. V and J are TRBV5-1 and TRBJ1-6, with D possibly matching TRBD1 (6 bases). Trimming pared 3 bases from V and 3 bases from J, leaving 25 bases between. CDR1 and CDR2 from the germline V gene are SGHRS and YFSETQ. CDR3 size: 20 residues. This CDR3 is CASSYSPGHNDAVYNSPLHF. CDR3 in DNA: TGCGCCAGCAGCTATAGCCCGGGACACAACGACGCGGTCTATAATTCACCCCTCCACTTT.